The rows below give T cell receptor beta chains drawn from one sample of a study of blood T cell repertoires in COVID-19. Repertoires were generated with immunoSEQ multiplex PCR, while TCRdb's copy carries only in-frame clones and drops some. The sample lists 300,000 to 350,000 clones, around nine tenths occurring once. The source material was PBMCs or T cells enriched from blood (not recorded which). The source of these receptors is a woman aged 30 to 39 who had been exposed to COVID-19. Each CDR3 is given with its conserved first and last residue. Each record gives: clone size, D gene, J gene, V gene, CDR3 protein, CDR3 DNA. A D gene is named only where the DNA matches it firmly. The listing skips clone size in some rows; elsewhere it reads once, few, many or a size class.

clone size: .; D gene: .; J gene: TRBJ2-3; V gene: TRBV28; CDR3 protein: CASSFRGRADTQYF; CDR3 DNA: TGTGCCAGCAGTTTCCGCGGGCGGGCAGATACGCAGTATTTT
clone size: .; D gene: .; J gene: TRBJ2-5; V gene: TRBV7-2; CDR3 protein: CASSRGSGETQYF; CDR3 DNA: TGTGCCAGCAGCAGGGGTTCGGGAGAGACCCAGTACTTC
clone size: .; D gene: TRBD1; J gene: TRBJ2-5; V gene: TRBV7-3; CDR3 protein: CASSLMAGGTGRETQYF; CDR3 DNA: TGTGCCAGCAGCTTAATGGCAGGGGGGACAGGACGAGAGACCCAGTACTTC
clone size: .; D gene: TRBD1; J gene: TRBJ1-2; V gene: TRBV6-5; CDR3 protein: CASRSGTGPFDGYTF; CDR3 DNA: TGTGCCAGCAGGTCCGGGACAGGGCCTTTTGATGGCTACACCTTC
clone size: .; D gene: .; J gene: TRBJ2-5; V gene: TRBV15; CDR3 protein: CATSRDLTVQETQYF; CDR3 DNA: TGTGCCACCAGCAGAGATTTGACAGTCCAAGAGACCCAGTACTTC
clone size: .; D gene: .; J gene: TRBJ2-1; V gene: TRBV28; CDR3 protein: CASSLYSGGYNEQFF; CDR3 DNA: TGTGCCAGCAGTTTATACTCTGGGGGGTACAATGAGCAGTTCTTC
clone size: .; D gene: .; J gene: TRBJ1-5; V gene: TRBV7-9; CDR3 protein: CASSPGVNSNQPQHF; CDR3 DNA: TGTGCCAGCAGCCCGGGAGTGAATAGCAATCAGCCCCAGCATTTT
clone size: .; D gene: TRBD1; J gene: TRBJ1-2; V gene: TRBV28; CDR3 protein: CASSKWTGGKSYTF; CDR3 DNA: TGTGCCAGCAGTAAATGGACAGGGGGCAAGAGCTACACCTTC
clone size: .; D gene: TRBD2; J gene: TRBJ2-7; V gene: TRBV7-8; CDR3 protein: CASSLMSGSAGGAYEQYF; CDR3 DNA: TGTGCCAGCAGCTTAATGTCAGGTTCGGCGGGAGGGGCCTACGAGCAGTACTTC
clone size: .; D gene: .; J gene: TRBJ1-3; V gene: TRBV15; CDR3 protein: CATSRDRSLTLSGNTIYF; CDR3 DNA: TGTGCCACCAGCAGAGATCGCTCACTCACCCTCTCTGGAAACACCATATATTTT
clone size: .; D gene: .; J gene: TRBJ2-5; V gene: TRBV9; CDR3 protein: CASSVDTVETQYF; CDR3 DNA: TGTGCCAGCAGCGTAGATACAGTAGAGACCCAGTACTTC
clone size: .; D gene: .; J gene: TRBJ2-3; V gene: TRBV30; CDR3 protein: CAWSVPGDTQYF; CDR3 DNA: TGTGCCTGGAGTGTACCCGGAGATACGCAGTATTTT
clone size: .; D gene: .; J gene: TRBJ2-7; V gene: TRBV12-3/TRBV12-4; CDR3 protein: CASSPRGGYEQYF; CDR3 DNA: TGTGCCAGCAGCCCGAGAGGGGGTTACGAGCAGTACTTC
clone size: .; D gene: .; J gene: TRBJ1-2; V gene: TRBV7-9; CDR3 protein: CASSLAQVDVYGYTF; CDR3 DNA: TGTGCCAGCAGCTTAGCGCAGGTCGACGTCTATGGCTACACCTTC
clone size: .; D gene: .; J gene: TRBJ2-7; V gene: TRBV6-5; CDR3 protein: CASSYSADFSYEQYF; CDR3 DNA: TGTGCCAGCAGTTACTCTGCGGACTTCTCCTACGAGCAGTACTTC
clone size: .; D gene: TRBD1; J gene: TRBJ1-2; V gene: TRBV6-5; CDR3 protein: CASSPGTGGAGYTF; CDR3 DNA: TGTGCCAGCAGCCCCGGGACAGGGGGAGCTGGCTACACCTTC
clone size: .; D gene: .; J gene: TRBJ1-1; V gene: TRBV6-5; CDR3 protein: CASSRRTTGSEAFF; CDR3 DNA: TGTGCCAGCAGTCGCCGGACCACAGGGTCCGAAGCTTTCTTT
clone size: once; D gene: .; J gene: TRBJ1-4; V gene: TRBV30; CDR3 protein: CAWSPPGWGEKLFF; CDR3 DNA: TGTGCCTGGAGTCCCCCCGGGTGGGGCGAAAAACTGTTTTTT
clone size: .; D gene: TRBD1; J gene: TRBJ2-7; V gene: TRBV5-4; CDR3 protein: CASSLTSDRENEQYF; CDR3 DNA: TGTGCCAGCAGCCTGACTTCCGACAGGGAGAACGAGCAGTACTTC
clone size: once; D gene: .; J gene: TRBJ1-1; V gene: TRBV19; CDR3 protein: CASSMSLPPKAFF; CDR3 DNA: TGTGCCAGTAGTATGTCGCTCCCCCCTAAAGCTTTCTTT
clone size: .; D gene: TRBD1; J gene: TRBJ1-4; V gene: TRBV6-5; CDR3 protein: CASSYGGQGPEKLFF; CDR3 DNA: TGTGCCAGCAGTTACGGAGGACAGGGCCCTGAAAAACTGTTTTTT
clone size: .; D gene: .; J gene: TRBJ2-7; V gene: TRBV10-3; CDR3 protein: CAIATLSYEQYF; CDR3 DNA: TGTGCCATCGCCACGCTATCCTACGAGCAGTACTTC
clone size: .; D gene: TRBD1; J gene: TRBJ1-2; V gene: TRBV6-5; CDR3 protein: CASSSPTGSGYGYTF; CDR3 DNA: TGTGCCAGCAGTTCCCCGACAGGGTCTGGCTATGGCTACACCTTC
clone size: .; D gene: .; J gene: TRBJ2-5; V gene: TRBV5-1; CDR3 protein: CATRIQGGQETQYF; CDR3 DNA: TGCGCCACCAGAATCCAAGGAGGGCAAGAGACCCAGTACTTC
clone size: .; D gene: .; J gene: TRBJ1-4; V gene: TRBV19; CDR3 protein: CASSDWGFNEKLFF; CDR3 DNA: TGTGCCAGTAGTGACTGGGGCTTCAATGAAAAACTGTTTTTT
clone size: .; D gene: .; J gene: TRBJ2-5; V gene: TRBV5-1; CDR3 protein: CASSLLARQETQYF; CDR3 DNA: TGCGCCAGCAGCTTGCTGGCTAGGCAAGAGACCCAGTACTTC
clone size: .; D gene: TRBD2; J gene: TRBJ2-1; V gene: TRBV15; CDR3 protein: CATSRLFGGAGTSGRYPYNEQFF; CDR3 DNA: TGTGCCACCAGCAGACTCTTCGGGGGGGCCGGGACTAGCGGGAGGTATCCCTACAATGAGCAGTTCTTC
clone size: .; D gene: TRBD2; J gene: TRBJ2-7; V gene: TRBV28; CDR3 protein: CASSYSGPSYEQYF; CDR3 DNA: TGTGCCAGCAGTTATAGCGGGCCATCCTACGAGCAGTACTTC
clone size: .; D gene: .; J gene: TRBJ2-1; V gene: TRBV11-2; CDR3 protein: CASSLVIREWGNEQFF; CDR3 DNA: TGTGCCAGCAGCTTAGTCATCCGGGAGTGGGGCAATGAGCAGTTCTTC
clone size: .; D gene: .; J gene: TRBJ2-3; V gene: TRBV4-2; CDR3 protein: CASSQVVQSTDTQYF; CDR3 DNA: TGTGCCAGCAGCCAAGTTGTACAAAGCACAGATACGCAGTATTTT
clone size: .; D gene: TRBD2; J gene: TRBJ2-4; V gene: TRBV2; CDR3 protein: CASRATTTVPGGAKNIQYF; CDR3 DNA: TGTGCCAGCAGGGCAACCACGACAGTGCCCGGGGGGGCCAAAAACATTCAGTACTTC
clone size: .; D gene: TRBD2; J gene: TRBJ2-2; V gene: TRBV19; CDR3 protein: CASSISSGGGTGELFF; CDR3 DNA: TGTGCCAGTAGTATCTCTAGCGGGGGGGGCACCGGGGAGCTGTTTTTT
clone size: .; D gene: .; J gene: TRBJ1-2; V gene: TRBV5-6; CDR3 protein: CASSKGHPPGGYTF; CDR3 DNA: TGTGCCAGCAGCAAGGGACACCCCCCTGGGGGCTACACCTTC
clone size: once; D gene: .; J gene: TRBJ2-5; V gene: TRBV7-9; CDR3 protein: CASSPLVAQYF; CDR3 DNA: TGTGCCAGCAGTCCACTGGTGGCCCAGTACTTC
clone size: .; D gene: .; J gene: TRBJ2-7; V gene: TRBV7-9; CDR3 protein: CASSLAPYAEQYF; CDR3 DNA: TGTGCCAGCAGCTTAGCCCCCTACGCGGAGCAGTACTTC
clone size: .; D gene: TRBD1; J gene: TRBJ1-5; V gene: TRBV19; CDR3 protein: CASKTGLSNQPQHF; CDR3 DNA: TGTGCCAGTAAGACAGGGTTAAGCAATCAGCCCCAGCATTTT
clone size: .; D gene: .; J gene: TRBJ1-5; V gene: TRBV6-1; CDR3 protein: CASSEDEGGGSQPQHF; CDR3 DNA: TGTGCCAGCAGTGAAGATGAAGGGGGTGGGAGTCAGCCCCAGCATTTT
clone size: .; D gene: TRBD2; J gene: TRBJ2-1; V gene: TRBV28; CDR3 protein: CASSLYASGRDNEQFF; CDR3 DNA: TGTGCCAGCAGTTTATACGCTAGCGGGAGGGATAATGAGCAGTTCTTC
clone size: .; D gene: TRBD1; J gene: TRBJ1-2; V gene: TRBV30; CDR3 protein: CAWSGQGVNYGYTF; CDR3 DNA: TGTGCCTGGAGTGGACAGGGAGTTAACTATGGCTACACCTTC
clone size: .; D gene: .; J gene: TRBJ2-7; V gene: TRBV28; CDR3 protein: CASSFHLSRLSYEQYF; CDR3 DNA: TGTGCCAGCAGTTTTCACCTGTCGCGCCTCTCCTACGAGCAGTACTTC
clone size: .; D gene: .; J gene: TRBJ2-7; V gene: TRBV7-3; CDR3 protein: CASSLTGLEQYF; CDR3 DNA: TGTGCCAGCAGCTTAACGGGCCTTGAGCAGTACTTC
clone size: .; D gene: .; J gene: TRBJ2-7; V gene: TRBV9; CDR3 protein: CASSAQPQAYEQYF; CDR3 DNA: TGTGCCAGCAGCGCACAACCCCAGGCCTACGAGCAGTACTTC
clone size: .; D gene: .; J gene: TRBJ1-1; V gene: TRBV28; CDR3 protein: CASSLVEFTEAFF; CDR3 DNA: TGTGCCAGCAGTTTAGTGGAGTTCACTGAAGCTTTCTTT
clone size: .; D gene: .; J gene: TRBJ1-3; V gene: TRBV27; CDR3 protein: CASSWGAGNTIYF; CDR3 DNA: TGTGCCAGCAGTTGGGGAGCTGGAAACACCATATATTTT
clone size: .; D gene: TRBD1; J gene: TRBJ2-2; V gene: TRBV19; CDR3 protein: CASRSTGVAGELFF; CDR3 DNA: TGTGCCAGTAGATCTACAGGGGTAGCCGGGGAGCTGTTTTTT
clone size: once; D gene: TRBD2; J gene: TRBJ2-3; V gene: TRBV11-3; CDR3 protein: CASLAGGPGTDTQYF; CDR3 DNA: TGTGCCAGCCTAGCGGGAGGGCCCGGCACAGATACGCAGTATTTT
clone size: once; D gene: .; J gene: TRBJ1-1; V gene: TRBV11-2; CDR3 protein: CASSSMDRFRLNTEAFF; CDR3 DNA: TGTGCCAGCAGCTCCATGGACAGATTCAGACTGAACACTGAAGCTTTCTTT
clone size: .; D gene: .; J gene: TRBJ1-2; V gene: TRBV10-3; CDR3 protein: CAISESRQKGYTF; CDR3 DNA: TGTGCCATCAGTGAGTCCAGACAGAAGGGCTACACCTTC
clone size: .; D gene: .; J gene: TRBJ2-5; V gene: TRBV6-1; CDR3 protein: CASSEGTVQETQYF; CDR3 DNA: TGTGCCAGCAGTGAAGGGACAGTACAAGAGACCCAGTACTTC
clone size: few; D gene: TRBD1; J gene: TRBJ1-1; V gene: TRBV10-3; CDR3 protein: CATRTGDTEAFF; CDR3 DNA: TGTGCCACCCGGACAGGGGACACTGAAGCTTTCTTT
clone size: .; D gene: .; J gene: TRBJ2-3; V gene: TRBV7-3; CDR3 protein: CASSSSDSRQYF; CDR3 DNA: TGTGCCAGCAGCTCATCCGACAGTAGGCAGTATTTT
clone size: .; D gene: TRBD1; J gene: TRBJ1-5; V gene: TRBV30; CDR3 protein: CAWNRGGSSNQPQHF; CDR3 DNA: TGTGCCTGGAACAGAGGGGGCTCGAGCAATCAGCCCCAGCATTTT
clone size: .; D gene: .; J gene: TRBJ2-7; V gene: TRBV20-1; CDR3 protein: CSAAHALQYF; CDR3 DNA: TGCAGTGCTGCCCACGCGTTGCAGTACTTC
clone size: .; D gene: .; J gene: TRBJ2-7; V gene: TRBV2; CDR3 protein: CANPVAESSYEQYF; CDR3 DNA: TGTGCCAACCCTGTAGCGGAGAGCTCCTACGAGCAGTACTTC
clone size: .; D gene: .; J gene: TRBJ2-2; V gene: TRBV7-3; CDR3 protein: CASSSQIIARSGELFF; CDR3 DNA: TGTGCCAGCAGCTCACAGATAATTGCCAGGTCCGGGGAGCTGTTTTTT
clone size: .; D gene: TRBD2; J gene: TRBJ2-5; V gene: TRBV3-1/TRBV3-2; CDR3 protein: CASSQGLAGVETQYF; CDR3 DNA: TGTGCCAGCAGCCAAGGTCTAGCGGGAGTAGAGACCCAGTACTTC
clone size: .; D gene: .; J gene: TRBJ1-6; V gene: TRBV20-1; CDR3 protein: CSASGLSEYNSPLHF; CDR3 DNA: TGCAGTGCTAGTGGACTCTCGGAATATAATTCACCCCTCCACTTT
clone size: .; D gene: .; J gene: TRBJ2-1; V gene: TRBV9; CDR3 protein: CASSPRSGSSYNEQFF; CDR3 DNA: TGTGCCAGCAGCCCCCGCTCGGGGAGCTCCTACAATGAGCAGTTCTTC
clone size: .; D gene: .; J gene: TRBJ2-7; V gene: TRBV30; CDR3 protein: CALQGGTYEQYF; CDR3 DNA: TGTGCCTTGCAGGGGGGTACCTACGAGCAGTACTTC